These T cell receptor beta chains were read from a single sample in a study of T cells after yellow fever vaccination. From the 5' RACE reads, TCRdb called clonotypes with MiXCR, one entry per CDR3 protein. This sample has 250,000 or so distinct CDR3 sequences, with 3.6% found just once. Sequencing was performed on PBMCs, taken 15 days after the yellow fever booster vaccination. These receptors were obtained from a man between 18 and 29 years old who received the YFV17D yellow fever vaccine. Both conserved end residues are part of each CDR3. D genes are given only for firm matches. Clone size appears in some rows only: once, few, many, or a class for an expanded clone.

V	J	size	D	CDR3	DNA
TRBV30	TRBJ2-7	many	TRBD1	CAWRKRDRYEQYF	TGTGCCTGGAGGAAACGGGACAGGTACGAGCAGTACTTC
TRBV7-8	TRBJ1-1	many	TRBD1	CASSLALRGAEAFF	TGTGCCAGCAGCTTAGCGCTCAGGGGGGCTGAAGCTTTCTTT
TRBV10-3	TRBJ1-2	many	.	CAISGGSGYTF	TGTGCCATCAGCGGGGGCTCTGGCTACACCTTC
TRBV5-1	TRBJ2-1	many	TRBD2	CASSPSSGGPAYEQFF	TGCGCCAGCAGCCCGTCTAGCGGGGGGCCCGCTTATGAGCAGTTCTTC
TRBV7-3	TRBJ2-1	many	.	CASSLTRGGPSSYNEQFF	TGTGCCAGCAGCTTAACCAGGGGGGGCCCGAGCTCCTACAATGAGCAGTTCTTC
TRBV12-3/TRBV12-4	TRBJ1-5	.	TRBD1	CASSLSGTGSNQPQHF	TGTGCCAGCAGTTTATCAGGGACAGGGTCAAATCAGCCCCAGCATTTT
TRBV7-9	TRBJ2-1	many	.	CASSLEDGLNEQFF	TGTGCCAGCAGCTTGGAGGACGGGCTGAATGAGCAGTTCTTC
TRBV18	TRBJ2-1	many	.	CASQGNQVVEQFF	TGTGCCAGCCAAGGAAATCAAGTGGTTGAGCAGTTCTTC
TRBV6-5	TRBJ2-5	many	.	CASSRTPGVGETQYF	TGTGCCAGCAGTCGTACGCCGGGGGTAGGAGAGACCCAGTACTTC
TRBV6-2/TRBV6-3	TRBJ2-2	many	.	CASSYYGARTGELFF	TGTGCCAGCAGTTACTATGGGGCGAGGACCGGGGAGCTGTTTTTT
TRBV5-1	TRBJ2-1	many	.	CASSFFHQGLRSYNEQFF	TGCGCCAGCAGCTTTTTTCATCAGGGCCTCCGCTCCTACAATGAGCAGTTCTTC
TRBV5-1	TRBJ2-5	many	TRBD2	CASSEGLAGEETQYF	TGCGCCAGCAGCGAGGGACTAGCGGGGGAAGAGACCCAGTACTTC
TRBV24-1	TRBJ2-3	many	TRBD2	CATSDSASGGNTDTQYF	TGTGCCACCAGTGATTCGGCTAGCGGGGGGAATACAGATACGCAGTATTTT
TRBV20-1	TRBJ1-5	many	.	CSASSSQNNQPQHF	TGCAGTGCTAGTAGCAGTCAGAACAATCAGCCCCAGCATTTT
TRBV27	TRBJ2-3	many	TRBD2	CASSFERGSQYF	TGTGCCAGCAGCTTCGAGCGGGGATCGCAGTATTTT
TRBV7-6	TRBJ2-5	many	TRBD2	CASGNGGAETQYF	TGTGCGAGCGGGAACGGCGGGGCAGAGACCCAGTACTTC
TRBV5-6	TRBJ1-1	many	TRBD1	CASSLGILDRGTEAFF	TGTGCCAGCAGCTTGGGAATTCTCGACAGGGGCACTGAAGCTTTCTTT
TRBV6-4	TRBJ2-3	many	TRBD2	CASSDGPAGADTQYF	TGTGCCAGCAGTGACGGTCCAGCGGGGGCGGATACGCAGTATTTT
TRBV6-6	TRBJ2-5	many	TRBD2	CASRTIAGGDPEYF	TGTGCCAGCAGGACGATAGCGGGGGGGGACCCCGAGTACTTC
TRBV18	TRBJ1-1	.	TRBD1	CASSPQGARNTEAFF	TGTGCCAGCTCACCCCAGGGGGCTAGGAACACTGAAGCTTTCTTT
TRBV11-3	TRBJ2-2	many	.	CASSILQGTNTGELFF	TGTGCCAGCAGCATACTACAGGGTACGAACACCGGGGAGCTGTTTTTT
TRBV3-1	TRBJ2-2	few	.	CASSHASTGELFF	TGTGCCAGCAGCCATGCCAGCACCGGGGAGCTGTTTTTT
TRBV20-1	TRBJ2-3	many	.	CSARRYGNTDTQYF	TGCAGTGCCCGGAGGTACGGCAACACAGATACGCAGTATTTT
TRBV5-1	TRBJ2-2	many	.	CASSLAPSPGELFF	TGCGCCAGCAGCTTGGCCCCTAGCCCCGGGGAGCTGTTTTTT
TRBV6-5	TRBJ2-6	many	TRBD1	CASRQGSGANVLTF	TGTGCCAGCAGACAGGGGTCCGGGGCCAACGTCCTGACTTTC
TRBV4-3	TRBJ2-4	many	.	CASSPGTSTDIQYF	TGCGCCAGCAGCCCCGGGACAAGCACGGACATTCAGTACTTC
TRBV7-2	TRBJ2-1	many	.	CASSLVGRSRHEQFF	TGTGCCAGCAGCTTAGTCGGGCGGAGCAGACATGAGCAGTTCTTC